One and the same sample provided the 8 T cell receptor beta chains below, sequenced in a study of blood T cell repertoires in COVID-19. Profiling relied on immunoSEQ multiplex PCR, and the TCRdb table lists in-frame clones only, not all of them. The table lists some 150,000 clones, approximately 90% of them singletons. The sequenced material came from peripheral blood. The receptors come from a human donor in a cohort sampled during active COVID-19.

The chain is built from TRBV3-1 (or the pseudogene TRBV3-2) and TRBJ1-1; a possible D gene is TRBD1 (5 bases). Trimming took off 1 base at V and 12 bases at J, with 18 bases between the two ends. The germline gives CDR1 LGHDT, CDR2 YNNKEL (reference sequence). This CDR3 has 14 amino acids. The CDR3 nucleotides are TGTGCCAGCAGCCAAGGGAGAGATCAGGGTTCAACTTTCTTT. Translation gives CASSQGRDQGSTFF.

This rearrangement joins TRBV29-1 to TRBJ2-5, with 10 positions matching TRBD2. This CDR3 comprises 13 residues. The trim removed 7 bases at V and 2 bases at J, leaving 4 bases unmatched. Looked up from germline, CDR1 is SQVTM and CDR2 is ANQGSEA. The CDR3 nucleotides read TGCAGCGCCAATAGCGGGGGGCAAGAGACCCAGTACTTC. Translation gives CSANSGGQETQYF.

This CDR3 is CASSHGTGKKEGEKLFF. In DNA, the CDR3 is TGTGCCAGCAGCCACGGGACAGGGAAAAAAGAAGGAGAAAAACTGTTTTTT. The rearrangement links TRBV14 to TRBJ1-4; 9 bases are shared with TRBD1. The V gene's germline CDR1 is SGHDN and CDR2 FVKESK. V lost 3 bases to trimming and J lost 8 bases; unmatched junction nucleotides: 13. The CDR3 runs to 17 residues.

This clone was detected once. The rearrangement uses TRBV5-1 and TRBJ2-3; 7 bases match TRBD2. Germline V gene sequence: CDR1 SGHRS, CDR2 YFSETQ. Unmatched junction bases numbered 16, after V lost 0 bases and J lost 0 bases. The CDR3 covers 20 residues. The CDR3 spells CASSLGGGYPLRTSTDTQYF. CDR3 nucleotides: TGCGCCAGCAGCTTGGGGGGAGGGTACCCCCTGAGAACTAGCACAGATACGCAGTATTTT.

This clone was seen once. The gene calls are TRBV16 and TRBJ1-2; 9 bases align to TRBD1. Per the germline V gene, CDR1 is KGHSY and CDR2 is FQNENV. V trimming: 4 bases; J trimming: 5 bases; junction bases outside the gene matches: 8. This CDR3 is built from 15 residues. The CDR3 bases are TGTGCCAGCAGCCGAATGGACAGGGGAGGGTATGGCTACACCTTC. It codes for CASSRMDRGGYGYTF.

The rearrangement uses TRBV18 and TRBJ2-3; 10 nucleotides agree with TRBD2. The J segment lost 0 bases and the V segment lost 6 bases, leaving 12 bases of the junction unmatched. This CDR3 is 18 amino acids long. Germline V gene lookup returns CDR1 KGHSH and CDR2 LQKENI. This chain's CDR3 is CASSFTRSGGPSTDTQYF. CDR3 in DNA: TGTGCCAGCTCGTTCACGCGTAGCGGGGGGCCGAGCACAGATACGCAGTATTTT.

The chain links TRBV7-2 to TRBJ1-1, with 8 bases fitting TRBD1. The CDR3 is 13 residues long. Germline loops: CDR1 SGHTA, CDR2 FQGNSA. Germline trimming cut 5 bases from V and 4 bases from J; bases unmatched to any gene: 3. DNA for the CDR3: TGTGCCAGCAGCCTAGGACAGGGCACTGAAGCTTTCTTT. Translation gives CASSLGQGTEAFF.

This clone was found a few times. The CDR3 region is CASSQRDRLNTEAFF. The CDR3 DNA reads TGTGCCAGCAGCCAGCGGGACCGATTGAACACTGAAGCTTTCTTT. The V gene is TRBV7-9, the J gene TRBJ1-1, with TRBD1 as a possible D gene (5 bases). This CDR3 is built from 15 residues. Trimming removed 5 bases from V and 0 bases from J, with 13 bases in between. The germline V gene has CDR1 SEHNR and CDR2 FQNEAQ (reference sequence).